These 10 T cell receptor beta chains came from one sample sequenced in a study of blood T cells in healthy people across ages. A second about 7 to 11 cycle PCR used barcoded and J-beta primers. TCRdb used MiXCR to reprocess the 5' RACE reads, holding one entry per CDR3 protein. The sample yields about 1,800,000 distinct CDR3 sequences, 28% seen once. The sequenced material came from blood. The origin of the receptors is a woman in her thirties in good health.

The rearrangement joins TRBV29-1 to TRBJ2-5; weak D call: TRBD1 (5 bases). Trimming cost V 6 bases and J 1 base, with 15 bases left between them. Germline assignment: CDR1 SQVTM and CDR2 ANQGSEA. The CDR3 extends over 14 amino acids. CDR3 sequence reads: CSVGRLVIQETQYF. The CDR3 DNA sequence: TGCAGCGTGGGGCGACTCGTTATCCAAGAGACCCAGTACTTC.

This clonotype has just a few counts. The chain uses TRBV7-2 and TRBJ2-7; D possibly matches TRBD1 or TRBD2 (5 bases each). Per germline, CDR1 SGHTA and CDR2 FQGNSA. The CDR3 is made up of 18 amino acids. Deletions cut 4 bases from V and 0 bases from J, with 22 bases between. CDR3 sequence reads: CASSSEGFGRSSSYEQYF. The CDR3, as DNA: TGTGCCAGCAGCTCCGAGGGGTTTGGGCGGAGTAGCTCCTACGAGCAGTACTTC.

There are many counts of this clonotype. V and J are TRBV18 and TRBJ2-4, with D possibly being TRBD2 (5 bases). Germline V gives CDR1 KGHSH, CDR2 LQKENI. The CDR3 extends over 14 amino acids. V dropped 3 bases and J dropped 5 bases, with 11 bases sitting between them. The CDR3 here is CASSPSDGENIQYF. Written as DNA, the CDR3 is TGTGCCAGCTCACCGTCGGACGGGGAAAACATTCAGTACTTC. The complete variable domain, with remaining parts taken from reference TRBV18 and TRBJ2-4, reads NAGVMQNPRHLVRRRGQEARLRCSPMKGHSHVYWYRQLPEEGLKFMVYLQKENIIDESGMPKERFSAEFPKEGPSILRIQQVVRGDSAAYFCASSPSDGENIQYFGAGTRLSVL.

This clonotype was counted at least ten times. This chain joins TRBV12-3 or TRBV12-4 and TRBJ2-6, with 7 bases lining up with TRBD1. The CDR3 extends over 19 amino acids. V dropped 0 bases and J dropped 0; count of bases not matched to a gene: 8. DNA for the CDR3: TGTGCCAGCAGTTTAGCTTCGGACAGGACGAGCTCTGGGGCCAACGTCCTGACTTTC. Its protein product is CASSLASDRTSSGANVLTF.

The CDR3 is CASSPERTSGANVLTF. The CDR3 nucleotides read TGTGCCAGCAGCCCCGAGCGGACCTCTGGGGCCAACGTCCTGACTTTC. This chain joins TRBV3-1 and TRBJ2-6, with TRBD2 as a possible D gene (5 bases). The germline gives CDR1 LGHDT, CDR2 YNNKEL (reference sequence). V was trimmed by 4 bases and J by 0 bases, leaving 10 bases between them. The CDR3 has 16 residues. The variable domain in full, completed from reference TRBV3-1 and TRBJ2-6, reads DTAVSQTPKYLVTQMGNDKSIKCEQNLGHDTMYWYKQDSKKFLKIMFSYNNKELIINETVPNRFSPKSPDKAHLNLHINSLELGDSAVYFCASSPERTSGANVLTFGAGSRLTVL.

A remark on this clonotype: A much larger clonotype is one base distant, so this may be a read error. This chain connects TRBV20-1 to TRBJ2-5; TRBD2 aligns across 12 bases. CDR3 length: 16 residues. Germline V gene data show CDR1 as DFQATT and CDR2 as SNEGSKA (reference sequence). The V segment lost 2 bases and the J segment 11 bases; nucleotides outside the gene matches: 15. The CDR3 DNA follows: TGCAGTGCTAGACCACTGACTAGCGGGAGAGCGGATGAGCAGTACTTC. It codes for CSARPLTSGRADEQYF.

This clonotype showed up just a few times. CDR3: CASRREGQDPYEQYF. The DNA of the CDR3 is TGTGCCAGCAGACGCGAGGGACAGGACCCATACGAGCAGTACTTC. The chain carries TRBV27 and TRBJ2-7; TRBD1 agrees at 8 bases. The CDR3 covers 15 residues. Germline CDR1 is MNHEY and CDR2 is SMNVEV (reference sequence). J gave up 4 bases and V 6 bases, and 11 bases lay outside the gene matches.

This clonotype showed up just a few times. V usage is TRBV7-8 and J usage is TRBJ2-1; D is uncertain. V shed 2 bases and J shed 10 bases, with 15 bases lying between them. Germline V gene sequence: CDR1 SGHVS, CDR2 FQNEAQ. The CDR3 length is 14 residues. CDR3 residues: CASSLNSRSYEQFF. The DNA of the CDR3 is TGTGCCAGCAGCTTAAATTCCCGCTCCTACGAGCAGTTCTTC.

In this sample, this clonotype turned up many times. The genes are TRBV6-2 or TRBV6-3 and TRBJ1-1, with D uncertain. Trimming left V 2 bases short and J 4 bases short, with 5 bases between. Germline assignment: CDR1 MNHEY and CDR2 SVGEGT. The CDR3 spans 12 residues. Here the CDR3 reads CASSYGRTEAFF. CDR3 DNA sequence: TGTGCCAGCAGTTACGGCCGCACTGAAGCTTTCTTT.

Many counts were recorded for this clonotype. The V call is TRBV10-3, the J call TRBJ2-1, with 16 bases identical to TRBD2. Per germline, CDR1 ENHRY and CDR2 SYGVKD. J gave up 8 bases and V 10 bases, and 2 bases lay outside the gene matches. This CDR3 comprises 13 residues. DNA for the CDR3: TGTGCCACCGGGACTAGCGGGGGGGATGAGCAGTTCTTC. Translating gives CATGTSGGDEQFF.